These 11 T cell receptor beta chains originate from one sample sequenced in a study of human T cells and chemical hapten exposure. TCRdb recomputed calls from the RACE reads with MiXCR, one row per CDR3 protein. The table includes about 57,000 distinct CDR3 sequences, 9.3% detected once. Time point given: patch test 1, 2 weeks after DPC sensitization. Treatment described: therapeutic diphenylcyclopropenone sensitization with weekly scalp DPC. The sequences come from whole blood, collected in connection with sensitization to the hapten diphenylcyclopropenone (DPC). The receptors shown here come from a woman between 40 and 50 years old with alopecia areata. Some clones in this sample may be carry-over from other donors' samples.

The chain has TRBV7-8 and TRBJ2-1; 9 nucleotides line up with TRBD2. V dropped 0 bases and J dropped 3; count of bases not matched to a gene: 3. The V gene's germline CDR1 is SGHVS and CDR2 FQNEAQ. The CDR3 length is 16 residues. As DNA, the CDR3 is TGTGCCAGCAGCTTAGCGCCTAGCGGGATCTACAATGAGCAGTTCTTC. It is translated as CASSLAPSGIYNEQFF.

The chain is built from TRBV12-3 or TRBV12-4 and TRBJ2-3; 9 bases are shared with TRBD2. Trimming removed 6 bases from V and 7 bases from J; junction bases left unmatched: 8. The CDR3 consists of 14 residues. This chain's CDR3 is CASSSGGSLNTQYF. The DNA for the CDR3 is TGTGCCAGCAGCAGCGGGGGGTCATTGAATACGCAGTATTTT.

Only a few counts were recorded for this clonotype. The chain couples TRBV6-2 or TRBV6-3 to TRBJ1-5, with D tentatively TRBD1 (5 bases). The CDR3 extends over 15 amino acids. Trimming removed 4 bases at V and 7 bases at J, with 17 bases between. CDR1 is MNHEY, CDR2 SVGEGT, per germline. As DNA, the CDR3 is TGTGCCAGCAGTTCGGCCCAAGGGTCAGGGCAGCCCCAGCATTTT. Residues: CASSSAQGSGQPQHF.

To note about this clonotype: A much larger clone sits a single nucleotide away, making a read error possible. This sequence joins TRBV7-2 and TRBJ1-1; D is uncertain. Trimming removed 8 bases from V and 2 bases from J, with 15 bases in between. CDR1 is SGHTA, CDR2 FQGNSA, per germline. There are 14 residues in the CDR3. The chain's CDR3 is CASCPPRGNTEAFF. The CDR3 DNA is TGTGCCAGCTGCCCCCCCCGGGGAAACACTGAAGCTTTCTTT.

This clonotype has at least ten counts. The chain recombines TRBV6-5 with TRBJ2-3, with 7 bases identical to TRBD1. Germline CDR1 is MNHEY and CDR2 is SVGAGI. The CDR3 extends over 17 amino acids. V lost 5 bases and J lost 2; bases outside the gene matches: 13. The CDR3 DNA reads TGTGCCAGCAGTACGGGACAGACATACCCTATCACAGATACGCAGTATTTT. It specifies CASSTGQTYPITDTQYF.

V is TRBV30 and J is TRBJ2-2; D is tentatively TRBD1 or TRBD2 (5 bases each). The CDR3 is 13 residues long. Germline lookup yields CDR1 GTSNPN and CDR2 SVGIG (reference sequence). Trimming stripped 4 bases from V and 8 bases from J, with 14 bases between. The CDR3 spells CAWTGRRSGELFF. The CDR3 DNA reads TGTGCCTGGACAGGGAGACGTTCAGGGGAGCTGTTTTTT.

In its sample, this clonotype is hyperexpanded. The rearrangement joins TRBV28 to TRBJ2-7; D ambiguous. The CDR3 consists of 16 residues. Trimming left V 5 bases short and J 2 bases short, with 19 bases between. The germline V gene has CDR1 MDHEN and CDR2 SYDVKM. The chain's CDR3 is CASSPAWSWIPYEQYF. Here the CDR3 DNA reads TGTGCCAGCAGTCCCGCCTGGTCTTGGATCCCCTACGAGCAGTACTTC.

This chain joins TRBV18 and TRBJ1-5, with D possibly being TRBD1 (5 bases). V was clipped by 4 bases and J by 2 bases, with 9 bases between them. CDR3 length: 14 residues. Germline V gives CDR1 KGHSH, CDR2 LQKENI. CDR3 bases: TGTGCCAGCTCACAGGGGTTTGGCAATCAGCCCCAGCATTTT. It encodes CASSQGFGNQPQHF.

This clonotype was counted only a few times. The chain employs TRBV4-3 and TRBJ2-5, with D possibly matching TRBD2 (5 bases). Germline V gene data show CDR1 as LGHNA and CDR2 as YSLEER. V was clipped by 0 bases and J by 0 bases, with 11 bases between them. This CDR3 spans 16 amino acids. CDR3 sequence: CASSQEWLANQETQYF. The CDR3 bases are TGCGCCAGCAGCCAAGAATGGCTAGCTAACCAAGAGACCCAGTACTTC.

This clonotype was observed at least ten times. J is TRBJ1-1 and V is TRBV2; D gene uncertain. Germline CDR1 SNHLY, CDR2 FYNNEI. Between the trimmed V and J ends, which lost 3 bases and 4 bases, there was a span of 9 bases. CDR3 length equals 13 residues. As DNA, the CDR3 is TGTGCCAGCAGTGAGCCCGAGAGCACTGAAGCTTTCTTT. Amino acid sequence: CASSEPESTEAFF.

This clonotype was seen ten or more times. This chain connects TRBV29-1 to TRBJ1-2, with TRBD1 matching over 9 bases. V was pared by 5 bases and J by 3 bases, with 7 bases of the junction left unmatched. The CDR3 sequence is 14 residues long. Germline CDR1 reads SQVTM; CDR2 reads ANQGSEA. In nucleotides, the CDR3 is TGCAGCGTTACCCCGGGACAGGGAGACTATGGCTACACCTTC. Translated: CSVTPGQGDYGYTF. Variable domain in full (rest from reference TRBV29-1 and TRBJ1-2): SAVISQKPSRDICQRGTSLTIQCQVDSQVTMMFWYRQQPGQSLTLIATANQGSEATYESGFVIDKFPISRPNLTFSTLTVSNMSPEDSSIYLCSVTPGQGDYGYTFGSGTRLTVV.